This T cell receptor beta chain was captured by sequencing in a study of T-cell memory formation after mild COVID-19. This clonotype was observed a few times. TCRdb used MiXCR to reprocess the 5' RACE reads, holding one entry per CDR3 protein. Found here are nearly 250,000 distinct CDR3 sequences, 15% of them singletons; the top ten hold less than 2.5%. This CDR3 region has 16 residues. V lost 6 bases and J 0 bases, leaving 12 bases between the germline ends. Per the germline V gene, CDR1 is MNHNY and CDR2 is SVGAGI (reference sequence). Sequencing was carried out using PBMCs or a T cell subset sorted from them (not recorded which). This TCR came from an adult woman who had mild COVID-19 (a few samples of this study predate the infection). Cell type and time point are not known. The rearrangement joins TRBV6-6 to TRBJ2-6; D is undetermined. CDR3 region: CASSYVASSGANVLTF. The CDR3 DNA reads as TGTGCCAGCAGCTACGTGGCCTCCTCTGGGGCCAACGTCCTGACTTTC.